This T cell receptor beta chain is from a study of blood T cell repertoires in COVID-19. Trimming removed 5 bases at V and 1 base at J, with 14 bases between. The germline V gene encodes CDR1 PRHDT and CDR2 FYEKMQ (reference sequence). The CDR3 length is 15 residues. Authors' data handling: Cell counts per sample came from amplifying reference gene primers. Repertoires were generated with immunoSEQ multiplex PCR, while TCRdb's copy carries only in-frame clones and drops some. The DNA gave D and trimming, while V, J and clone size come from that table. The table has 250,000 to 350,000 clones, 90% seen once.

This rearrangement joins TRBV13 to TRBJ1-1, with D maybe TRBD1 (5 bases). The sample was peripheral blood. The source is a woman in her forties or fifties with COVID-19, enrolled during active disease. CDR3 in DNA: TGTGCCAGCAGCCTCACTGACAGCCCGAACACTGAAGCTTTCTTT. Translated, it gives CASSLTDSPNTEAFF.